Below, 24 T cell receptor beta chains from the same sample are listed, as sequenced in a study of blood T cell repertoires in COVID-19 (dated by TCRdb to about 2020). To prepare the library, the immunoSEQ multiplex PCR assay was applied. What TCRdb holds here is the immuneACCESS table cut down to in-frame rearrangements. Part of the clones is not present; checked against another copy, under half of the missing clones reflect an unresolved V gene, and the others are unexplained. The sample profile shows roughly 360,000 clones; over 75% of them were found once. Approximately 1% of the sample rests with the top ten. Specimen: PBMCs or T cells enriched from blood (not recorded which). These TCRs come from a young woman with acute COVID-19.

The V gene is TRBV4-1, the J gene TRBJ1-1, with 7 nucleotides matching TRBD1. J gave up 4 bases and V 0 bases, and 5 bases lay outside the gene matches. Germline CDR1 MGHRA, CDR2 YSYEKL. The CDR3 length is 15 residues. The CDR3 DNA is TGCGCCAGCAGCCAAGACCTACAGGGGAGCACTGAAGCTTTCTTT. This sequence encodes CASSQDLQGSTEAFF.

The CDR3 is CASSLIYTGVTEAFF. The CDR3 nucleotides read TGCGCCAGCAGCCTCATTTACACAGGGGTCACTGAAGCTTTCTTT. The rearrangement links TRBV4-3 to TRBJ1-1, with 7 positions matching TRBD1. The CDR3 is made up of 15 amino acids. Trimming cost V 4 bases and J 4 bases; bases outside gene matches: 9. Looked up from germline, CDR1 is LGHNA and CDR2 is YSLEER.

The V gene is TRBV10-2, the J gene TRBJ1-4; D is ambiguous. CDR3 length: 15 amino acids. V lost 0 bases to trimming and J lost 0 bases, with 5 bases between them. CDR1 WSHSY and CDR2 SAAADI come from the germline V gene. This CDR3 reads CASSESNPTNEKLFF. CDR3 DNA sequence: TGCGCCAGCAGTGAGTCTAATCCAACTAATGAAAAACTGTTTTTT.

The CDR3 reads CASSTGQSQPQHF. The DNA of the CDR3 is TGTGCCAGCAGCACAGGGCAATCTCAGCCCCAGCATTTT. The chain carries TRBV6-5 and TRBJ1-5, with D tentatively TRBD1 (6 bases). Per the germline V gene, CDR1 is MNHEY and CDR2 is SVGAGI. Trimming took off 6 bases at V and 6 bases at J, with 12 bases between the two ends. The CDR3 consists of 13 residues.

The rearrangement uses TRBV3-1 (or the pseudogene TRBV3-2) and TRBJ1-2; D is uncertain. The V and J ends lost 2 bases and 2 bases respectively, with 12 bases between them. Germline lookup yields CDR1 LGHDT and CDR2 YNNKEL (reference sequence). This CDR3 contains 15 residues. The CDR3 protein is CASSQTSNLNYGYTF. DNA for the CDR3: TGTGCCAGCAGCCAAACCTCAAACCTAAACTATGGCTACACCTTC.

CDR3 amino acids: CATSPSGEGIQYF. Written as DNA, the CDR3 is TGTGCCACATCCCCCAGCGGGGAGGGCATTCAGTACTTC. The chain links TRBV6-4 to TRBJ2-4; 7 bases line up with TRBD2. With V trimmed by 10 bases and J by 9 bases, 12 bases remained unmatched. Germline CDR1 is MRHNA and CDR2 is SNTAGT. The CDR3 has 13 amino acids.

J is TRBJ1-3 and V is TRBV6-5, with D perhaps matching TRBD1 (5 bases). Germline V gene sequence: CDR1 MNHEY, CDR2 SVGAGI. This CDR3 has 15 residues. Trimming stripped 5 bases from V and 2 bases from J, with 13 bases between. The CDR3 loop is CASSPRAGPGNTIYF. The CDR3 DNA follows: TGTGCCAGCAGTCCCCGGGCAGGGCCTGGAAACACCATATATTTT.

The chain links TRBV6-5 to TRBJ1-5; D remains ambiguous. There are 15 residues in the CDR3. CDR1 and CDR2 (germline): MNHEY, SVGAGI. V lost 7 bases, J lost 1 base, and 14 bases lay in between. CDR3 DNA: TGTGCCAGCATGTCCGGGGATTTGAGCAATCAGCCCCAGCATTTT. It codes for CASMSGDLSNQPQHF.

CDR3 nucleotide sequence: TGTGCTAGTGGTTCACCGCACCAAAGGACTAGCGGGGACGGAGACAAAGAGACCCAGTACTTC. The encoded protein is CASGSPHQRTSGDGDKETQYF. The V call is TRBV12-5, the J call TRBJ2-5; 12 bases align to TRBD2. In germline, CDR1 is LGHNT, CDR2 FRNRAP. The CDR3 loop spans 21 amino acids. Unmatched junction bases numbered 21, after V lost 4 bases and J lost 3 bases.

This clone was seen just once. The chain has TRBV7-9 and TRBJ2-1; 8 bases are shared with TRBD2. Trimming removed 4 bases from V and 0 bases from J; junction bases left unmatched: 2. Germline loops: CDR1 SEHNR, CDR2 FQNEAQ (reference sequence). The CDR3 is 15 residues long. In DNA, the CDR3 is TGTGCCAGCAGCTCCGGGGGGGGCTCCTACAATGAGCAGTTCTTC. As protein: CASSSGGGSYNEQFF.

The CDR3 reads CASSIEAAGGLGEQYF. CDR3 in DNA: TGTGCCAGTAGTATAGAGGCAGCGGGGGGCCTGGGGGAGCAGTACTTC. This rearrangement joins TRBV19 to TRBJ2-7, with 9 nucleotides matching TRBD2. Per the germline V gene, CDR1 is LNHDA and CDR2 is SQIVND (reference sequence). Germline trimming cut 0 bases from V and 7 bases from J; bases unmatched to any gene: 10. CDR3 length: 16 residues.

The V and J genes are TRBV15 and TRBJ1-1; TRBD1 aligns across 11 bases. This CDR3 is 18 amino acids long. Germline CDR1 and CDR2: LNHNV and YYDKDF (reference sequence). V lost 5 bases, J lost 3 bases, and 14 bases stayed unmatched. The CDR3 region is CATSPDRTADRGHTEAFF. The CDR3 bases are TGTGCCACCAGCCCTGATAGGACAGCGGACAGGGGGCACACTGAAGCTTTCTTT. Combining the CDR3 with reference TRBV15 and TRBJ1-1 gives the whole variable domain DAMVIQNPRYQVTQFGKPVTLSCSQTLNHNVMYWYQQKSSQAPKLLFHYYDKDFNNEADTPDNFQSRRPNTSFCFLDIRSPGLGDTAMYLCATSPDRTADRGHTEAFFGQGTRLTVV.

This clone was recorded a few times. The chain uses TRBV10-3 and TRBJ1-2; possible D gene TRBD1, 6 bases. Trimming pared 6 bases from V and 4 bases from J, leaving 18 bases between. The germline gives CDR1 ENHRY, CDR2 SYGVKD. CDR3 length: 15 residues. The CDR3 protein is CAISSGGGQIYGYTF. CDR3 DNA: TGTGCCATCAGCTCGGGGGGCGGACAAATCTATGGCTACACCTTC.

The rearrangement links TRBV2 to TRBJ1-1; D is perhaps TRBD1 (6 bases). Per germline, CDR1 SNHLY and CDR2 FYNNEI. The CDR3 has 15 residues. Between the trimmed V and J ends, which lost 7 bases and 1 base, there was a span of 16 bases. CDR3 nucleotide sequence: TGTGCCAGCACTCAAGCGCGACAGGAGAACACTGAAGCTTTCTTT. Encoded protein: CASTQARQENTEAFF.

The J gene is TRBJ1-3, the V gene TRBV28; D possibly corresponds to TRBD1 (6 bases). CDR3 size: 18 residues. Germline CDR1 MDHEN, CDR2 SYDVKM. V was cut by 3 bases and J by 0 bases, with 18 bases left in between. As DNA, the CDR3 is TGTGCCAGCAGTTTTTTAAGAGGGGGTCCGAGCTCTGGAAACACCATATATTTT. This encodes CASSFLRGGPSSGNTIYF. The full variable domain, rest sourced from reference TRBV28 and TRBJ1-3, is DVKVTQSSRYLVKRTGEKVFLECVQDMDHENMFWYRQDPGLGLRLIYFSYDVKMKEKGDIPEGYSVSREKKERFSLILESASTNQTSMYLCASSFLRGGPSSGNTIYFGEGSWLTVV.

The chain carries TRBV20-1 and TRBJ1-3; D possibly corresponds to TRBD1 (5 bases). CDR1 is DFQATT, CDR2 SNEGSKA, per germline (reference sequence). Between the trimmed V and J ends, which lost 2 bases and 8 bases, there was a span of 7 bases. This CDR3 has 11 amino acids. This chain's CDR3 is CSARIRDTIYF. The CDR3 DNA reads TGCAGTGCTAGAATCAGGGACACCATATATTTT.

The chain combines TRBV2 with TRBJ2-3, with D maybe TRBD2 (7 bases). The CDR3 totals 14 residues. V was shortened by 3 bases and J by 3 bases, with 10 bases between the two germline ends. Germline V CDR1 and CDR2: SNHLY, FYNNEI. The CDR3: CASSDRGGTDTQYF. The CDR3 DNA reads TGTGCCAGCAGTGACAGGGGAGGGACAGATACGCAGTATTTT.

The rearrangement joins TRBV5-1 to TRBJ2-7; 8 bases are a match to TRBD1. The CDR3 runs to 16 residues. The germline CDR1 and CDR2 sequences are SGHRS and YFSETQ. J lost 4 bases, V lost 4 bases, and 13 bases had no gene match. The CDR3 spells CASSGGQARISYEQYF. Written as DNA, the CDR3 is TGCGCCAGCAGCGGGGGACAGGCGAGAATTTCTTACGAGCAGTACTTC.

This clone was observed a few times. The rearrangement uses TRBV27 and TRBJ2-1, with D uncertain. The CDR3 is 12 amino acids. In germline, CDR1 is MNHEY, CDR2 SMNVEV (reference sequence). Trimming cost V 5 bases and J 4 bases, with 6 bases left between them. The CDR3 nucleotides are TGTGCCAGCAGTCAACTTTACAATGAGCAGTTCTTC. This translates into CASSQLYNEQFF.

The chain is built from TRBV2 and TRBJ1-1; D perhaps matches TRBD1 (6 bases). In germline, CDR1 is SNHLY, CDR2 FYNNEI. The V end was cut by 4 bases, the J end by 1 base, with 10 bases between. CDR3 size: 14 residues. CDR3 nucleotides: TGTGCCAGCAGTGCGGGACAACCGAACACTGAAGCTTTCTTT. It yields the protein CASSAGQPNTEAFF.

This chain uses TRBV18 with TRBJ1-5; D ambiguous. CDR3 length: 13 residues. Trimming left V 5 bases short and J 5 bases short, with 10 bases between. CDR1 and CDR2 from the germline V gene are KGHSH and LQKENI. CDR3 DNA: TGTGCCAGCTCATTAGGAGGATATCAGCCCCAGCATTTT. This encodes CASSLGGYQPQHF. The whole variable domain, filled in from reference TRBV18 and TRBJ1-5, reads NAGVMQNPRHLVRRRGQEARLRCSPMKGHSHVYWYRQLPEEGLKFMVYLQKENIIDESGMPKERFSAEFPKEGPSILRIQQVVRGDSAAYFCASSLGGYQPQHFGDGTRLSIL.

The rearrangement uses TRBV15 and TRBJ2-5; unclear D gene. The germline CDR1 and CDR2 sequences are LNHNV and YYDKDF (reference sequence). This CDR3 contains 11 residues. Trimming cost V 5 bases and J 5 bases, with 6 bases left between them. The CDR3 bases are TGTGCCACCAGCTTTGGCGAGACCCAGTACTTC. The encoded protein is CATSFGETQYF.

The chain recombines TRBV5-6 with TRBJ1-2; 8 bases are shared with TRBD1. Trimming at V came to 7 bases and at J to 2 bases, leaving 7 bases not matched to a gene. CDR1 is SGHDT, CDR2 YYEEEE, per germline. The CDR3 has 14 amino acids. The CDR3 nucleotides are TGTGCCAGCGGCAGACAGGGGTTGAACTATGGCTACACCTTC. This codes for CASGRQGLNYGYTF.

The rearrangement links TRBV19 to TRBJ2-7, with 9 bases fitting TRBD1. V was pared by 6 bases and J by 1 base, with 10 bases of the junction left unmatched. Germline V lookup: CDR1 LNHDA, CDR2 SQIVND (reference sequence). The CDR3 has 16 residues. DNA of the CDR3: TGTGCCAGTAGCCCAGGGGGGACAGGGTCTTCCTACGAGCAGTACTTC. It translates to CASSPGGTGSSYEQYF.